The next 2 T cell receptor beta chains were all read from a single sample in a study of shared clonotypes between healthy human individuals. The method was immunoSEQ multiplex PCR; TCRdb's version includes in-frame clones alone and lacks a portion of them. Of approximately 2.4 million clones detected, approximately 96% appear once; the ten largest clones hold roughly 0.13%. The sample taken for sequencing was naive CD4+ T cells sorted from blood. The sample's subset: CD45RA+ positively selected. The receptors shown here come from a man younger than 30 in good health.

V gene TRBV19 combines with J gene TRBJ2-1; 12 nucleotides match TRBD1. This CDR3 is 16 amino acids long. CDR1 LNHDA and CDR2 SQIVND come from the germline V gene (reference sequence). After removal of 1 base from V and 9 bases from J, the junction contained 7 bases not matched to a gene. The DNA for the CDR3 is TGTGCCAGTAGTATAGCCGGGACAGGGGGCCTGGGTGAGCAGTTCTTC. Translated, it gives CASSIAGTGGLGEQFF.

V and J are TRBV30 and TRBJ1-5, with D unclear. Germline lookup yields CDR1 GTSNPN and CDR2 SVGIG (reference sequence). V was cut by 0 bases and J by 0 bases, with 9 bases left in between. The CDR3 is made up of 15 amino acids. The CDR3 DNA follows: TGTGCCTGGAGTGTGTCAGCGAGTAGCAATCAGCCCCAGCATTTT. This encodes CAWSVSASSNQPQHF.